Shown below are 10 T cell receptor beta chains from a single sample sequenced in a study of CD8 T cells in ankylosing spondylitis. Antigen specificity for these receptors is unknown. Whole-study results and caveats: Seemingly characteristic of ankylosing spondylitis blood was a TCR beta motif consisting of several highly homologous variants.

TCRdb fed the 5' RACE reads into MiXCR, producing one record per CDR3 protein. The sample lists around 770,000 distinct CDR3 sequences; around 17% were seen once. Sample: blood, either unsorted or a sorted T cell fraction (not recorded which). The receptors originated from a male donor with ankylosing spondylitis.

This clonotype was seen more than once but under ten times. The rearrangement uses TRBV24-1 and TRBJ2-3, with 10 bases aligning to TRBD2. The CDR3 covers 15 residues. Trimming cost V 3 bases and J 6 bases; bases outside gene matches: 5. Germline V gives CDR1 KGHDR, CDR2 SFDVKD. The CDR3 spells CATSDASGSRDTQYF. The CDR3 DNA reads TGTGCCACCAGTGATGCTAGCGGGAGCAGGGATACGCAGTATTTT.

The sample holds many counts of this clonotype. The chain is built from TRBV29-1 and TRBJ1-3; D not resolved. Germline V gene lookup returns CDR1 SQVTM and CDR2 ANQGSEA. This CDR3 spans 13 amino acids. Trimming took 8 bases from V and 0 from J, leaving 11 bases between them. The CDR3 reads CSILQSSGNTIYF. The CDR3 coding sequence is TGCAGCATCCTTCAGAGCTCTGGAAACACCATATATTTT. The variable domain in full, completed from reference TRBV29-1 and TRBJ1-3, reads SAVISQKPSRDICQRGTSLTIQCQVDSQVTMMFWYRQQPGQSLTLIATANQGSEATYESGFVIDKFPISRPNLTFSTLTVSNMSPEDSSIYLCSILQSSGNTIYFGEGSWLTVV.

V usage is TRBV7-9 and J usage is TRBJ2-5; D is tentatively TRBD1 or TRBD2 (5 bases each). The V gene lost 5 bases and the J gene lost 2 bases, with 21 bases spanning the gap. Germline CDR1 and CDR2: SEHNR and FQNEAQ (reference sequence). The CDR3 runs 17 residues. CDR3 region: CASSHRPPGPNQETQYF. The CDR3 DNA sequence: TGTGCCAGCAGCCACCGCCCCCCGGGACCAAATCAAGAGACCCAGTACTTC.

This clonotype has just a few counts. This chain links TRBV28 with TRBJ2-7; 7 nucleotides match TRBD2. Germline V gene lookup returns CDR1 MDHEN and CDR2 SYDVKM. V gave up 3 bases and J gave up 4 bases; unmatched junction bases: 6. The CDR3 is 14 amino acids. CDR3 residues: CASSFGGGLYEQYF. CDR3 nucleotides: TGTGCCAGCAGTTTTGGGGGGGGTTTATACGAGCAGTACTTC. Full variable domain (rest looked up from reference TRBV28 and TRBJ2-7): DVKVTQSSRYLVKRTGEKVFLECVQDMDHENMFWYRQDPGLGLRLIYFSYDVKMKEKGDIPEGYSVSREKKERFSLILESASTNQTSMYLCASSFGGGLYEQYFGPGTRLTVT.

The table lists this clonotype with many counts. The V gene is TRBV20-1, the J gene TRBJ1-4; TRBD1 is a possible D gene (5 bases). The CDR3 totals 14 residues. Trimming stripped 0 bases from V and 8 bases from J, with 13 bases between. Germline-derived CDR1 and CDR2 are DFQATT and SNEGSKA (reference sequence). CDR3 nucleotides: TGCAGTGCTAGAGATCGGCAGGGCTGGGAAAAACTGTTTTTT. This sequence encodes CSARDRQGWEKLFF.

The CDR3 sequence is CASSLLGGSGISTDTQYF. The CDR3 region has the DNA TGTGCCAGCAGCTTATTGGGGGGTAGCGGGATTAGCACAGATACGCAGTATTTT. This sequence joins TRBV7-6 and TRBJ2-3; 8 bases map to TRBD2. The trim removed 2 bases at V and 0 bases at J, leaving 10 bases unmatched. Germline CDR1 SGHVS, CDR2 FNYEAQ. The CDR3 covers 18 residues.

The V and J genes are TRBV7-9 and TRBJ1-1; D is unclear. This CDR3 is 14 amino acids long. Trimming pared 3 bases from V and 1 base from J, leaving 9 bases between. The germline V gene has CDR1 SEHNR and CDR2 FQNEAQ (reference sequence). Written as DNA, the CDR3 is TGTGCCAGCAGCTTCTCACATCCGAACACTGAAGCTTTCTTT. Translating gives CASSFSHPNTEAFF.

The chain combines TRBV27 with TRBJ1-1; D is possibly TRBD1 (5 bases). With 4 bases removed from V and 1 base from J, the gap between germline ends came to 16 bases. The CDR3 is 16 amino acids. CDR1 and CDR2 (germline): MNHEY, SMNVEV (reference sequence). The CDR3 loop reads CASSSRTGLGNTEAFF. Here the CDR3 DNA reads TGTGCCAGCAGTTCCCGCACAGGTTTGGGGAACACTGAAGCTTTCTTT.

The DNA for the CDR3 is TGCAGCGTTGTCTCGGGAGCAGGGGAGCAGTACTTC. It yields the protein CSVVSGAGEQYF. The chain is built from TRBV29-1 and TRBJ2-7; tentatively, D is TRBD2 (6 bases). Between the trimmed V and J ends, which lost 4 bases and 7 bases, there was a span of 14 bases. CDR1 and CDR2 from the germline V gene are SQVTM and ANQGSEA. The CDR3 has 12 amino acids.

In regard to this clonotype: The junction and the germline gene differ at one end; a read error may be behind it. The genes are TRBV5-8 and TRBJ1-3; D unresolved. The CDR3 has 16 amino acids. Looked up from germline, CDR1 is SGHTS and CDR2 is YDEGEE. The DNA for the CDR3 is TGTGCCAGCAGCTTGGCCGGGCAGCCGTCTGGAAACACCACATATTTT. It specifies CASSLAGQPSGNTTYF. Combining the CDR3 with reference TRBV5-8 and TRBJ1-3 gives the whole variable domain EAGVTQSPTHLIKTRGQQATLRCSPISGHTSVYWYQQALGLGLQFLLWYDEGEERNRGNFPPRFSGRQFPNYSSELNVNALELEDSALYLCASSLAGQPSGNTTYFGEGSWLTVV.